This TCR beta chain was captured by sequencing in a study of response to subunit inactivated influenza vaccine. MiXCR, run by TCRdb on the RT-PCR reads, gives a single entry per CDR3 protein. Of around 300,000 distinct CDR3 sequences in the sample, around 20% were seen once. A word on this clonotype: Its antigen is undetermined.

General study points: Authors suggested each seasonal flu vaccination may recruit only limited numbers of new T cells.

Losses at the gene ends were 5 bases for V and 3 bases for J; bases not matched to a gene: 10. This CDR3 contains 16 residues. Germline V gives CDR1 SEHNR, CDR2 FQNEAQ (reference sequence). The material sequenced was PBMCs from blood, taken 21 months after vaccination. The V gene is TRBV7-9, the J gene TRBJ1-2; the match to TRBD1 covers 9 bases. This clonotype was obtained from a man aged 50-75 years who received an inactivated influenza vaccine. Written as DNA, the CDR3 is TGTGCCAGCAGCATCTTACAGGGGGCTCTTGACTATGGCTACACCTTC. Translation gives CASSILQGALDYGYTF.